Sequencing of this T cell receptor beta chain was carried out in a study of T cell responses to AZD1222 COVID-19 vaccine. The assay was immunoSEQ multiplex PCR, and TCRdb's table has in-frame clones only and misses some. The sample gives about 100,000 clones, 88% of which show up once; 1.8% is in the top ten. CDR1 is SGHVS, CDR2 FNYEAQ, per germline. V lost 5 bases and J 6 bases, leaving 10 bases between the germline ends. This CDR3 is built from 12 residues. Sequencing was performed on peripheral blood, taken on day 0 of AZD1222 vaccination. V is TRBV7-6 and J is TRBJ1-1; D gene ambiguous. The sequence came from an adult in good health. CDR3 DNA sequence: TGTGCCAGCAGCGCCGGGGAATCTGAAGCTTTCTTT. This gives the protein CASSAGESEAFF.